This T cell receptor (beta chain) was sequenced for a study of cytomegalovirus exposure and HLA in healthy donors. Broader study findings: For most TCR sequences rarity was the rule, although some public TCRs occurred in many donors. For TCR beta chains, V- and J-gene trimming was later linked to a missense DCLRE1C variant. Researchers reportedly found TCR beta sequences accurately predicted most subjects' HLA-A and HLA-B alleles. Productive status was seen about 87% or about 30% of the time for most TCR beta V segments in an earlier analysis.

In regard to this clone: Its target is not known.

V gave up 2 bases and J gave up 2 bases, with 9 bases separating them. There are 14 residues in the CDR3. CDR1 is SGHRS, CDR2 YFSETQ, per germline. The PCR ran on 60 Vbeta and 13 Jbeta primers. Profiling relied on immunoSEQ multiplex PCR, and the TCRdb table lists in-frame clones only, not all of them. The table records some 110,000 clones, 74% of them present only once. Specimen: PBMCs. V gene TRBV5-1 combines with J gene TRBJ2-3, with D unresolved. The TCR was taken from a woman between 45 and 65 years old in good health and CMV-seropositive. The CDR3 protein is CASSFSAATDTQYF. The DNA for the CDR3 is TGCGCCAGCAGCTTTTCGGCGGCCACAGATACGCAGTATTTT. The variable domain in full, with the rest retrieved from reference TRBV5-1 and TRBJ2-3, is KAGVTQTPRYLIKTRGQQVTLSCSPISGHRSVSWYQQTPGQGLQFLFEYFSETQRNKGNFPGRFSGRQFSNSRSEMNVSTLELGDSALYLCASSFSAATDTQYFGPGTRLTVL.